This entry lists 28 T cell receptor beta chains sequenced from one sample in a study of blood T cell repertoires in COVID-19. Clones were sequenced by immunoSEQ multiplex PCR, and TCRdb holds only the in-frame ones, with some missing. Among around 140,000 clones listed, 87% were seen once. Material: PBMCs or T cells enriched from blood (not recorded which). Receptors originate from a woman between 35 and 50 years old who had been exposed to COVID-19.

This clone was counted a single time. The CDR3, as DNA: TGCGCCAGCAGCTTGGGTGGCAGGTCCGGCGATGAGCAGTTCTTC. This encodes CASSLGGRSGDEQFF. The chain joins TRBV5-1 to TRBJ2-1; no reliable D call. V gave up 0 bases and J gave up 8 bases, with 15 bases separating them. Germline values: CDR1 SGHRS, CDR2 YFSETQ. The CDR3 loop spans 15 amino acids.

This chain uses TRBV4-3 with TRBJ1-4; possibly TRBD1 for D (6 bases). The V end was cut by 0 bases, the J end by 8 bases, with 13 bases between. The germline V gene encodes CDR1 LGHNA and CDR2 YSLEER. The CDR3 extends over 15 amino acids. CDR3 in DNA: TGCGCCAGCAGCCAAGATCCCAGGGGTGGCGAAAAACTGTTTTTT. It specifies CASSQDPRGGEKLFF.

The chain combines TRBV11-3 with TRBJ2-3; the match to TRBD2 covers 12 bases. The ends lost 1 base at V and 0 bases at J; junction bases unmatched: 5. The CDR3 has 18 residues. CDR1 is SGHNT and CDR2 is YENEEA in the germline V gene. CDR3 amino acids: CASSLALLAGGSTDTQYF. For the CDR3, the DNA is TGTGCCAGCAGCTTAGCCCTACTAGCGGGGGGTAGCACAGATACGCAGTATTTT.

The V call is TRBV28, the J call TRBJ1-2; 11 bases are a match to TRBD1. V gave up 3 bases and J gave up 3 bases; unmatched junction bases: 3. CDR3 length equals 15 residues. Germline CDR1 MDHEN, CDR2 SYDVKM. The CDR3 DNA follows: TGTGCCAGCAGTTTGGGGGGACAGGGGGACTATGGCTACACCTTC. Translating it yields CASSLGGQGDYGYTF.

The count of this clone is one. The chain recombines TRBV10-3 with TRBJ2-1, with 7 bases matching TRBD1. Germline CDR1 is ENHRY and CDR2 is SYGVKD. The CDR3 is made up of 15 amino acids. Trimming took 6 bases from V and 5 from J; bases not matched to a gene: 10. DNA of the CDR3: TGTGCCATCAGCCCGCAGGGACAGCTTAACAATGAGCAGTTCTTC. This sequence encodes CAISPQGQLNNEQFF.

For the CDR3, the DNA is TGTGCCAGCAGCTTAGATGCAGGGAATACCGGGGAGCTGTTTTTT. Protein product: CASSLDAGNTGELFF. The chain recombines TRBV7-9 with TRBJ2-2; tentative D call: TRBD1 (5 bases). V was cut by 1 base and J by 5 bases, with 11 bases left in between. This CDR3 region has 15 residues. Germline V gene data show CDR1 as SEHNR and CDR2 as FQNEAQ (reference sequence).

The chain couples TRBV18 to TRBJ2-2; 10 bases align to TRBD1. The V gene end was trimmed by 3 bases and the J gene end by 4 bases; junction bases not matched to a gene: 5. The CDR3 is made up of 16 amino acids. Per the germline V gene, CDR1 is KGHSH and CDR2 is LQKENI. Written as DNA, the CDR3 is TGTGCCAGCTCACCTTCGACAGGGGGCCGCACCGGGGAGCTGTTTTTT. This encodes CASSPSTGGRTGELFF.

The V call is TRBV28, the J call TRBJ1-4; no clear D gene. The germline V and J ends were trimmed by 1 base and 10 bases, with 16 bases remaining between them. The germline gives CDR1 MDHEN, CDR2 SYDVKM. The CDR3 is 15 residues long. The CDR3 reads CASSLLVGVIGKLFF. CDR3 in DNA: TGTGCCAGCAGTTTATTAGTCGGGGTTATCGGAAAACTGTTTTTT.

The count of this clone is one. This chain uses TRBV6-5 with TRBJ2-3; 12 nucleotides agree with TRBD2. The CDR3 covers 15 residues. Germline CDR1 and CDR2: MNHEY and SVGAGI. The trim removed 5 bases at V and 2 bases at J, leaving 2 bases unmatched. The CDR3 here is CASSRLAGATDTQYF. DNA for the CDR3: TGTGCCAGCAGTCGACTAGCGGGGGCCACAGATACGCAGTATTTT.

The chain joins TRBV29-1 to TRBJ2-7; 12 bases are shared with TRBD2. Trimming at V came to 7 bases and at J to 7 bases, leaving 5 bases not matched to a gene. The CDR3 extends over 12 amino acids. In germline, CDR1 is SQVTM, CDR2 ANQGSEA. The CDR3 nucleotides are TGCAGCGCCTCAGGACTAGCGGGGGAGCAGTACTTC. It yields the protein CSASGLAGEQYF.

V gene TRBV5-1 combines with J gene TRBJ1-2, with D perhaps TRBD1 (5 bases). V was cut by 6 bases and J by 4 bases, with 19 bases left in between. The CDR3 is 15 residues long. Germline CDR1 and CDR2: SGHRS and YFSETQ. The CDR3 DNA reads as TGCGCCAGCACCTCCAGGCAGGGCGGGGGCTATGGCTACACCTTC. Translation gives CASTSRQGGGYGYTF.

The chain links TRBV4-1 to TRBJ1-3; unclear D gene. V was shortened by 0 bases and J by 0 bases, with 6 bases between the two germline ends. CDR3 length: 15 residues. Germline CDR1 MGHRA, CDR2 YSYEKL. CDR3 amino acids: CASSQDNYSGNTIYF. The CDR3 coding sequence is TGCGCCAGCAGCCAAGATAATTACTCTGGAAACACCATATATTTT.

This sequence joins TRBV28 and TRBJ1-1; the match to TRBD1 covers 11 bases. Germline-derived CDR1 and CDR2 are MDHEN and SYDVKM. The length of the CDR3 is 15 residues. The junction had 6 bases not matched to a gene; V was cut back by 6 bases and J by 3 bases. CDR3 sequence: CASSNRDRGDTEAFF. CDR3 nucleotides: TGTGCCAGCAGCAATCGGGACAGGGGGGACACTGAAGCTTTCTTT.

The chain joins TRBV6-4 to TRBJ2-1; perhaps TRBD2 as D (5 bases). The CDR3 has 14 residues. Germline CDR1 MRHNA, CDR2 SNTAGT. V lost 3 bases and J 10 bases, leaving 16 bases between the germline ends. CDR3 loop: CASSDGRGFGEQFF. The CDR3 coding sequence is TGTGCCAGCAGTGATGGGCGCGGGTTTGGCGAGCAGTTCTTC.

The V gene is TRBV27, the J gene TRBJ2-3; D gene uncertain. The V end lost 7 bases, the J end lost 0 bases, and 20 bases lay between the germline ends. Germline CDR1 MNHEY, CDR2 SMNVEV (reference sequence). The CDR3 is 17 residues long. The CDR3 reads CASTARLSKLSTDTQYF. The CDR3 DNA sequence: TGTGCCAGCACCGCACGACTGTCTAAACTCAGCACAGATACGCAGTATTTT.

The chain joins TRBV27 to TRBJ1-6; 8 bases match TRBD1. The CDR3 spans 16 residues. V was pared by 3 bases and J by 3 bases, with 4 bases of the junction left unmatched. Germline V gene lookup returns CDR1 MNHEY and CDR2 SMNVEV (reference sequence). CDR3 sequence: CASSFSTGGYNSPLHF. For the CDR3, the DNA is TGTGCCAGCAGTTTCTCTACAGGGGGCTATAATTCACCCCTCCACTTT.

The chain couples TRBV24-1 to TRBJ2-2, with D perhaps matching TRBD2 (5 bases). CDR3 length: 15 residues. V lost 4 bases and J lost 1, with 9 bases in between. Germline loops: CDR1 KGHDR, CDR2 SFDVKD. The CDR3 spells CATSDPSGNTGELFF. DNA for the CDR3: TGTGCCACCAGTGACCCGAGCGGGAACACCGGGGAGCTGTTTTTT.

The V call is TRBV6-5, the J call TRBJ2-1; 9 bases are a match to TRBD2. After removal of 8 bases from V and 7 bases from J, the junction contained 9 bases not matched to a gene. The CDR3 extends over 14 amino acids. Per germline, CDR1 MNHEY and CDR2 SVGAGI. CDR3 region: CASQSSGSFNEQFF. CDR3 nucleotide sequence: TGTGCCAGCCAGAGTAGCGGGAGTTTTAATGAGCAGTTCTTC.

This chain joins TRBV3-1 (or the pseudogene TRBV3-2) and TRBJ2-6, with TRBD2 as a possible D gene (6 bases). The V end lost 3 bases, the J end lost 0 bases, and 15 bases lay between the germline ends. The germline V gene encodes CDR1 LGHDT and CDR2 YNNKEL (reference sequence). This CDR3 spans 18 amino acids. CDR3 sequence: CASSHRPGLISGANVLTF. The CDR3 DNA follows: TGTGCCAGCAGCCATAGACCGGGACTGATCTCTGGGGCCAACGTCCTGACTTTC.

This CDR3 reads CASSLTPGSRTDTQYF. CDR3 DNA sequence: TGTGCCAGCAGCTTAACGCCGGGATCAAGAACAGATACGCAGTATTTT. The rearrangement uses TRBV7-3 and TRBJ2-3; maybe TRBD2 (5 bases). With 0 bases removed from V and 3 bases from J, the gap between germline ends came to 13 bases. Germline CDR1 SGHTA, CDR2 FQGTGA. The CDR3 contains 16 residues. Together with reference TRBV7-3 and TRBJ2-3, the CDR3 gives the full variable domain: GAGVSQTPSNKVTEKGKYVELRCDPISGHTALYWYRQSLGQGPEFLIYFQGTGAADDSGLPNDRFFAVRPEGSVSTLKIQRTERGDSAVYLCASSLTPGSRTDTQYFGPGTRLTVL.

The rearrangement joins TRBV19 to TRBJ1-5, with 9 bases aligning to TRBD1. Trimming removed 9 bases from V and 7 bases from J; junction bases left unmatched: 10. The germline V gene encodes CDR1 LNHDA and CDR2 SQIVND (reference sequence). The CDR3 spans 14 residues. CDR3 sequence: CASDAGQGGQPQHF. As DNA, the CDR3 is TGTGCCAGCGACGCGGGACAGGGTGGCCAGCCCCAGCATTTT.

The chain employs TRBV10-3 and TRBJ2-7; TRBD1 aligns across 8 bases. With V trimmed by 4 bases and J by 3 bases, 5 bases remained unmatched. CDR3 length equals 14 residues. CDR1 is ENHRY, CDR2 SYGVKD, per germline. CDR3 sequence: CAISVIDRGYEQYF. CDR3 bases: TGTGCCATCAGTGTCATTGACAGGGGCTACGAGCAGTACTTC.

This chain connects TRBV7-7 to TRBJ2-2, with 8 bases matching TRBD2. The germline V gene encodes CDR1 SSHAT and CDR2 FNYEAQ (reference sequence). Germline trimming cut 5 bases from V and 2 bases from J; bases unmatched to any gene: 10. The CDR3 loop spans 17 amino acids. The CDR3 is CASSHRTSGPNTGELFF. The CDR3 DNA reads TGTGCCAGCAGCCACCGTACTAGCGGACCCAACACCGGGGAGCTGTTTTTT.

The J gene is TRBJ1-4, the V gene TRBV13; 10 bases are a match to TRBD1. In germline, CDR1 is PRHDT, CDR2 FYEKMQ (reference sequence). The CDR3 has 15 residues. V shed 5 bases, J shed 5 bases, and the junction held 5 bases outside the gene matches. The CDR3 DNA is TGTGCCAGCAGCCCCCGGACAGGGGGAAATGAAAAACTGTTTTTT. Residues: CASSPRTGGNEKLFF.

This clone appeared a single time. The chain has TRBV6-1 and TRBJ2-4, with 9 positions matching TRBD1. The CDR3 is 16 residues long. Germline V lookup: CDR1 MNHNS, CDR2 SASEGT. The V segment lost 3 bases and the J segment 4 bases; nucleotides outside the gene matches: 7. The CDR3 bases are TGTGCCAGCAGTGAGTTCGCCGGGACAGGGAAAAACATTCAGTACTTC. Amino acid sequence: CASSEFAGTGKNIQYF.

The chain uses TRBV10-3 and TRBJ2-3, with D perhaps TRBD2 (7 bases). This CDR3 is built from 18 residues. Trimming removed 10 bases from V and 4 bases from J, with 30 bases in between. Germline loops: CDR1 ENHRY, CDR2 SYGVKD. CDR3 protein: CATDGRGAPKGGPDTQYF. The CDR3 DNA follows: TGTGCCACCGATGGTCGGGGGGCGCCAAAAGGGGGGCCAGATACGCAGTATTTT.

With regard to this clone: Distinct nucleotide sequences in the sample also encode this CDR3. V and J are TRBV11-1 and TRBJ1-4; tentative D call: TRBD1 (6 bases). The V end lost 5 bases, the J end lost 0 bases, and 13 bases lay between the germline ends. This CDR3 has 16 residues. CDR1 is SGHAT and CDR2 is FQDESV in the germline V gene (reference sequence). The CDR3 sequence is CASSPGQTATNEKLFF. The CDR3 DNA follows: TGTGCCAGCAGCCCAGGACAGACTGCAACTAATGAAAAACTGTTTTTT.

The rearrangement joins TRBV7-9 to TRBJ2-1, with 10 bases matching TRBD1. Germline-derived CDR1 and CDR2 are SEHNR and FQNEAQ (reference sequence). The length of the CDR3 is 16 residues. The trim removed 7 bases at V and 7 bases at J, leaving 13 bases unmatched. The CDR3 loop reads CASTKYSGQGLNEQFF. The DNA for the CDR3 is TGTGCCAGCACCAAATATTCGGGACAGGGGCTAAATGAGCAGTTCTTC.